The 8 T cell receptor beta chains given below trace back to one sample, sequenced in a study of cytomegalovirus exposure and HLA in healthy donors. The PCR contained 60 Vbeta and 13 Jbeta primers. Produced via immunoSEQ multiplex PCR; TCRdb's table is partial and in-frame only. The sample shows 95,000 to 150,000 clones, over 60% of them seen only once. Material: PBMCs. The receptors come from a man aged 45 to 65 in good health and CMV-seronegative.

The table lists this clone with a few counts. J is TRBJ1-1 and V is TRBV6-5, with no clear D. Between the trimmed V and J ends, which lost 0 bases and 1 base, there was a span of 6 bases. The CDR3 runs 14 residues. Germline CDR1 is MNHEY and CDR2 is SVGAGI. The CDR3 DNA reads TGTGCCAGCAGTTACTCGAACGGGAACACTGAAGCTTTCTTT. Protein: CASSYSNGNTEAFF.

Only a few counts were recorded for this clone. The chain links TRBV7-9 to TRBJ2-3; 9 bases map to TRBD1. Germline lookup yields CDR1 SEHNR and CDR2 FQNEAQ (reference sequence). This CDR3 is built from 15 residues. V lost 1 base and J lost 4; bases outside the gene matches: 3. The chain's CDR3 is CASSLGDREADTQYF. In DNA, the CDR3 is TGTGCCAGCAGCTTAGGGGACAGGGAGGCAGATACGCAGTATTTT.

The sample holds one count of this clone. The V call is TRBV4-1, the J call TRBJ1-4; tentatively, D is TRBD1 (5 bases). The CDR3 is 16 residues long. V was pared by 3 bases and J by 8 bases, with 19 bases between. Germline-derived CDR1 and CDR2 are MGHRA and YSYEKL. In nucleotides, the CDR3 is TGCGCCAGCAGCCACTTGGGGCCCCGAACCTACGAAAAACTGTTTTTT. This gives the protein CASSHLGPRTYEKLFF.

The chain employs TRBV28 and TRBJ2-1; 11 bases are shared with TRBD1. The junction had 4 bases not matched to a gene; V was cut back by 4 bases and J by 14 bases. CDR1 is MDHEN and CDR2 is SYDVKM in the germline V gene. This CDR3 has 12 amino acids. The CDR3 loop is CASSSGDRGEFF. The CDR3 DNA reads TGTGCCAGCAGTTCCGGGGACAGGGGGGAGTTCTTC.

The chain couples TRBV5-1 to TRBJ1-1; no reliable D call. V lost 4 bases to trimming and J lost 0 bases, with 13 bases between them. Germline V gene data show CDR1 as SGHRS and CDR2 as YFSETQ. The CDR3 totals 15 residues. The CDR3 DNA follows: TGCGCCAGCAGCCCCGAGGTAGGAATGAACACTGAAGCTTTCTTT. It is translated as CASSPEVGMNTEAFF.

The chain recombines TRBV30 with TRBJ1-1; perhaps TRBD1 as D (5 bases). Germline assignment: CDR1 GTSNPN and CDR2 SVGIG (reference sequence). V was pared by 2 bases and J by 10 bases, with 11 bases between. The CDR3 sequence is 11 residues long. CDR3 region: CAWSRRAAAFF. The CDR3 region has the DNA TGTGCCTGGAGTCGCAGGGCGGCAGCTTTCTTT.

V usage is TRBV14 and J usage is TRBJ1-1, with 9 bases matching TRBD1. The CDR3 runs 16 residues. Germline CDR1 and CDR2: SGHDN and FVKESK. The V segment lost 2 bases and the J segment 1 base; nucleotides outside the gene matches: 5. CDR3 amino acids: CASSQNRGLRNTEAFF. In nucleotides, the CDR3 is TGTGCCAGCAGCCAAAACAGGGGGCTCAGGAACACTGAAGCTTTCTTT.

There are a few counts of this clone. This sequence joins TRBV11-2 and TRBJ1-2, with a possible D match to TRBD1 (5 bases). Germline V gene data show CDR1 as SGHAT and CDR2 as FQNNGV. V lost 1 base and J 7 bases, leaving 10 bases between the germline ends. The CDR3 totals 13 residues. For the CDR3, the DNA is TGTGCCAGCAGCTTAGCAGGGATGATTGGCTACACCTTC. Residues: CASSLAGMIGYTF.